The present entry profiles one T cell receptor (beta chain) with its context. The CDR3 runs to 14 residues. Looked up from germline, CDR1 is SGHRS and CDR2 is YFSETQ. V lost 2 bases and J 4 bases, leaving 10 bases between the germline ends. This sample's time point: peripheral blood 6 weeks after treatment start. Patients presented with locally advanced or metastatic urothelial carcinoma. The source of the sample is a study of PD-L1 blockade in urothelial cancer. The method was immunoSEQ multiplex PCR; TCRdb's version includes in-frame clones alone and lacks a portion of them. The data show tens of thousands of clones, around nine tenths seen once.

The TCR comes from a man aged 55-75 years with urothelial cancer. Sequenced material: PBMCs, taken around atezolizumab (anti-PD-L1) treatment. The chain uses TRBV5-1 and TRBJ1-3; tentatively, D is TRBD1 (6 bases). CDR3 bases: TGCGCCAGCAGCTTAACAGGGCCCGGAAACACCATATATTTT. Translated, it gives CASSLTGPGNTIYF. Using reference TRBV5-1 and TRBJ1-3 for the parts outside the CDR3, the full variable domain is KAGVTQTPRYLIKTRGQQVTLSCSPISGHRSVSWYQQTPGQGLQFLFEYFSETQRNKGNFPGRFSGRQFSNSRSEMNVSTLELGDSALYLCASSLTGPGNTIYFGEGSWLTVV.